This T cell receptor beta chain emerged from a study of cytomegalovirus exposure and HLA in healthy donors. The primer mix had 60 Vbeta and 13 Jbeta primers. Original processing notes: Among the unique TCR beta chains that a later analysis counted, about 81 million in all, around 11 million were shared. TCRdb keeps only in-frame clones here, not all; method: immunoSEQ multiplex PCR. V and J calls and clone size are those listed in that table; D and trimming were worked out from the DNA. In the table there are some 90,000 clones, approximately 70% of which are singletons. The CDR3 is made up of 13 amino acids. The J segment lost 8 bases and the V segment lost 5 bases, leaving 4 bases of the junction unmatched. Germline CDR1 is KGHSH and CDR2 is LQKENI. Turning to this clone: Its antigen is currently unknown.

Study-wide results and limits: The likely origin of a cluster of highly shared sequence variants was a sequencing artifact. In a later analysis, across HLA loci, associated TCR counts were highest for DRB1, lowest for HLA-C.

Sequenced sample: PBMCs. This TCR was recovered from a man aged 45-65 years in good health and CMV-seronegative. This sequence joins TRBV18 and TRBJ1-2, with 11 positions matching TRBD1. The chain's CDR3 is CASSSGQGAGYTF. The CDR3 coding sequence is TGTGCCAGCTCATCCGGACAGGGGGCCGGCTACACCTTC. Full variable domain (outside the CDR3, taken from reference TRBV18 and TRBJ1-2): NAGVMQNPRHLVRRRGQEARLRCSPMKGHSHVYWYRQLPEEGLKFMVYLQKENIIDESGMPKERFSAEFPKEGPSILRIQQVVRGDSAAYFCASSSGQGAGYTFGSGTRLTVV.